This T cell receptor (beta chain) was profiled in a study of T-cell reconstitution after alpha-beta-depleted transplantation in children. Study-wide results and caveats: Expanded graft clones numbering several hundred reportedly gave rise to alpha-beta T cells about two months after transplant. Diversity of TCRbeta at day 60 was high in some patients, arising from surviving recipient T cells and thymic progenitors. After one year, T-cell counts and TCRbeta diversity mostly came from new T cells.

As it was prepared, the TCRbeta library received unique molecular identifiers. TCRdb processed the PCR reads anew with MiXCR; each CDR3 protein has one entry. The sample holds 200,000 to 300,000 distinct CDR3 sequences, 25% seen once. The V end lost 2 bases, the J end lost 9 bases, and 22 bases lay between the germline ends. The CDR3 totals 16 residues. From germline, CDR1 is SGHRS and CDR2 YFSETQ. This clonotype showed up many times. Its antigen is currently unknown. The sequenced sample was PBMCs, obtained before TCRalphabeta/CD19-depleted stem cell transplant. The sequence derives from a girl aged 2 to 10 with Fanconi anemia, due to receive a stem cell transplant. The genes are TRBV5-1 and TRBJ2-3; TRBD2 might be the D (6 bases). Here the CDR3 DNA reads TGCGCCAGCAGCTTTGGGGACGGCCTGACGGGGGACACGCAGTATTTT. This encodes CASSFGDGLTGDTQYF.